The clone carrying this TCR beta chain was detected only once. Clones were read by immunoSEQ multiplex PCR, and TCRdb kept only the in-frame ones, dropping some. The table has over 2,000,000 clones, over 85% seen once. This entry is derived from a study of shared clonotypes between healthy human individuals. CD45RO-negative, CCR7-positively selected cells formed the naive CD8 fraction, excluding terminally differentiated effector memory CD45RA+ cells. The clonotype comes from a man between 18 and 29 years old in good health. Some clones in this sample may be carry-over from other donors' samples. Sample: naive CD8+ T cells from PBMCs.

The CDR3 DNA follows: TGTGCCAGCAGTCCCGGACGCGCAGCTAACTATGGCTACACCTTC. Protein product: CASSPGRAANYGYTF. The chain recombines TRBV27 with TRBJ1-2; no reliable D call. The V gene lost 5 bases and the J gene lost 0 bases, with 13 bases spanning the gap. Germline CDR1 is MNHEY and CDR2 is SMNVEV (reference sequence). The CDR3 totals 15 residues.